This T cell receptor (beta chain) was identified in a study of T cell responses to AZD1222 COVID-19 vaccine. The CDR3 sequence is 18 residues long. Trimming removed 3 bases at V and 1 base at J, with 22 bases between. Germline CDR1 SGHDT, CDR2 YYEEEE. Assay used: immunoSEQ multiplex PCR; TCRdb lists only in-frame clones, some missing. The sample has about 85,000 clones, just over 85% seen once; the top ten hold under 13%. This clone was detected once. What it binds is unknown. Study outcomes and limitations: Repertoire collection took place solely once the T cell response had peaked. Reportedly, nearly half the spike-specific TCRs target unmutated variant regions. Clonal diversity was possibly underestimated, and the donors were mostly white British, with more females. CD4 TCRs linked to vaccination spanned spike, dominating at 160-218 and 743-854.

Sample: peripheral blood, taken on day 0 of MenACWY control vaccination. The sequence came from an adult in good health. The chain links TRBV5-6 to TRBJ1-1; D not resolved. The CDR3 here is CASSYPRPGSDENTEAFF. The CDR3 DNA reads as TGTGCCAGCAGCTATCCTCGACCAGGTTCGGACGAGAACACTGAAGCTTTCTTT.